The 16 T cell receptor beta chains below come from one sample, sequenced in a study of cytomegalovirus exposure and HLA in healthy donors. 13 Jbeta primers and 60 Vbeta primers were used for the PCR. Produced via immunoSEQ multiplex PCR; TCRdb's table is partial and in-frame only. The repertoire holds some 98,000 clones, with over 8% as singletons. The sequenced material came from PBMCs. These receptors originate from a man in his fifties or sixties in good health and CMV-seropositive.

This clone has only a few counts. The chain couples TRBV5-4 to TRBJ1-1; tentative D call: TRBD1 (6 bases). Trimming took off 4 bases at V and 1 base at J, with 20 bases between the two ends. The CDR3 loop spans 17 amino acids. Germline loops: CDR1 SGHNT, CDR2 YYREEE (reference sequence). The chain's CDR3 is CASSTPSPGAANTEAFF. CDR3 coding DNA: TGTGCCAGCAGCACACCGTCACCAGGGGCGGCGAACACTGAAGCTTTCTTT.

This clone showed up just a few times. The J gene is TRBJ2-7, the V gene TRBV6-1; D is unresolved. Trimming removed 1 base from V and 3 bases from J, with 13 bases in between. The CDR3 has 15 amino acids. From germline, CDR1 is MNHNS and CDR2 SASEGT. The CDR3 DNA reads as TGTGCCAGCAGTGAAGTACCGGGTTGGAGCTACGAGCAGTACTTC. The encoded protein is CASSEVPGWSYEQYF.

This clone was seen only a few times. J is TRBJ2-7 and V is TRBV6-1, with a weak D call TRBD2 (5 bases). This CDR3 is 14 amino acids long. Trimming removed 10 bases at V and 4 bases at J, with 20 bases between. From germline, CDR1 is MNHNS and CDR2 SASEGT. CDR3 sequence reads: CATGGGNRGYEQYF. The CDR3 DNA sequence: TGTGCCACAGGAGGTGGAAATCGTGGGTACGAGCAGTACTTC.

The CDR3 DNA is TGTGCCAGCAGCTTGGGGGCAGGGAAAGGGAACACTGAAGCTTTCTTT. Residues: CASSLGAGKGNTEAFF. The chain combines TRBV5-8 with TRBJ1-1; possibly TRBD1 for D (5 bases). Germline V gene data show CDR1 as SGHTS and CDR2 as YDEGEE. The V gene lost 0 bases and the J gene lost 1 base, with 13 bases spanning the gap. The CDR3 spans 16 residues.

The chain combines TRBV7-9 with TRBJ2-1, with 12 bases identical to TRBD2. The V gene's germline CDR1 is SEHNR and CDR2 FQNEAQ (reference sequence). The CDR3 runs 13 residues. The V gene end was trimmed by 10 bases and the J gene end by 7 bases; junction bases not matched to a gene: 5. The CDR3 nucleotides read TGTGCCATCGGGACTAGCGGGTTAAATGAGCAGTTCTTC. It codes for CAIGTSGLNEQFF. The full variable domain, with the rest looked up from reference TRBV7-9 and TRBJ2-1, is DTGVSQNPRHKITKRGQNVTFRCDPISEHNRLYWYRQTLGQGPEFLTYFQNEAQLEKSRLLSDRFSAERPKGSFSTLEIQRTEQGDSAMYLCAIGTSGLNEQFFGPGTRLTVL.

This clone was seen once. The chain uses TRBV6-1 and TRBJ2-5; 10 bases match TRBD1. With the DNA end fitting TRBJ2-7 better, the J assignment may be wrong. The germline gives CDR1 MNHNS, CDR2 SASEGT. This CDR3 contains 15 residues. For the CDR3, the DNA is TGTGCCAGCAGTGAAATGAGGGACAGGGGCTACGAGCAGTACTTC. Amino acids: CASSEMRDRGYEQYF.

The chain carries TRBV11-2 and TRBJ1-1, with unresolved D. The germline V gene has CDR1 SGHAT and CDR2 FQNNGV. CDR3 length equals 13 residues. V was shortened by 3 bases and J by 3 bases, with 8 bases between the two germline ends. CDR3 loop: CASSFRQDTEAFF. In DNA form, the CDR3 reads TGTGCCAGCAGCTTCCGACAAGACACTGAAGCTTTCTTT.

The chain carries TRBV30 and TRBJ2-7; D gene ambiguous. CDR3 size: 15 residues. Germline-derived CDR1 and CDR2 are GTSNPN and SVGIG (reference sequence). V lost 1 base, J lost 5 bases, and 18 bases lay in between. The CDR3 spells CAWSGPPGPLDEQYF. CDR3 coding DNA: TGTGCCTGGAGTGGGCCTCCTGGTCCCCTGGACGAGCAGTACTTC.

The chain has TRBV27 and TRBJ2-7; TRBD1 agrees at 8 bases. The CDR3 totals 15 residues. The V gene end was trimmed by 3 bases and the J gene end by 6 bases; junction bases not matched to a gene: 10. Germline values: CDR1 MNHEY, CDR2 SMNVEV (reference sequence). The CDR3: CASSFGTGLRGEQYF. The CDR3 DNA reads TGTGCCAGCAGTTTTGGGACAGGCCTGAGGGGCGAGCAGTACTTC.

The V gene is TRBV7-2, the J gene TRBJ2-3, with 8 bases fitting TRBD2. This CDR3 is built from 15 residues. V lost 6 bases to trimming and J lost 2 bases; unmatched junction nucleotides: 7. Germline V gene sequence: CDR1 SGHTA, CDR2 FQGNSA. DNA for the CDR3: TGTGCCAGCAGTTCAACGACTAGCGCCACAGATACGCAGTATTTT. This sequence encodes CASSSTTSATDTQYF.

This clone appeared a few times. The J gene is TRBJ1-4, the V gene TRBV5-4; 7 bases align to TRBD1. The CDR3 spans 16 residues. Germline loops: CDR1 SGHNT, CDR2 YYREEE (reference sequence). V lost 2 bases, J lost 3 bases, and 7 bases stayed unmatched. The CDR3 loop reads CASSFSRGQANEKLFF. The CDR3 DNA reads TGTGCCAGCAGCTTTTCGAGGGGGCAAGCTAATGAAAAACTGTTTTTT. Looking up the rest from reference TRBV5-4 and TRBJ1-4 gives the full variable domain: ETGVTQSPTHLIKTRGQQVTLRCSSQSGHNTVSWYQQALGQGPQFIFQYYREEENGRGNFPPRFSGLQFPNYSSELNVNALELDDSALYLCASSFSRGQANEKLFFGSGTQLSVL.

This clone turned up a few times. The V gene is TRBV30, the J gene TRBJ1-6; D perhaps matches TRBD1 (6 bases). The CDR3 totals 16 residues. From germline, CDR1 is GTSNPN and CDR2 SVGIG (reference sequence). Between the trimmed V and J ends, which lost 2 bases and 7 bases, there was a span of 18 bases. The CDR3 DNA follows: TGTGCCTGGAGTTCGGGACAAGTCCTGGGGAATTCACCCCTCCACTTT. Translating it yields CAWSSGQVLGNSPLHF.

About this clone itself: The junction does not match germline at one end; this may be a read error. The sample holds other DNA sequences that translate to the same CDR3. The rearrangement joins TRBV2 to TRBJ1-1; weak D call: TRBD1 (5 bases). The CDR3 totals 11 residues. Per the germline V gene, CDR1 is SNHLY and CDR2 is FYNNEI. Written as DNA, the CDR3 is TGTGCTAGCAGTGTGGGGGGAGAAGCTTTCTTT. It encodes CASSVGGEAFF.

This chain links TRBV5-4 with TRBJ2-5, with D possibly being TRBD1 (6 bases). The J call may be mistaken, given a closer DNA end match to TRBJ2-7. This CDR3 is built from 15 residues. Germline CDR1 is SGHNT and CDR2 is YYREEE (reference sequence). CDR3 loop: CASSLGGTSSYEQYF. CDR3 sequence (DNA): TGTGCCAGCAGCTTGGGGGGGACAAGCTCCTACGAGCAGTACTTC.

This chain uses TRBV12-5 with TRBJ2-5; D gene ambiguous. V was pared by 1 base and J by 5 bases, with 5 bases between. The CDR3 loop spans 12 amino acids. Germline assignment: CDR1 LGHNT and CDR2 FRNRAP. CDR3 region: CASGLEEETQYF. As DNA, the CDR3 is TGTGCTAGTGGTTTGGAGGAGGAGACCCAGTACTTC.

This clone has more than one count but fewer than ten. The chain employs TRBV30 and TRBJ1-1; D uncertain. This CDR3 is built from 10 residues. Germline V CDR1 and CDR2: GTSNPN, SVGIG (reference sequence). Trimming shortened V by 7 bases and J by 5 bases, and 8 bases separated the two germline ends. DNA of the CDR3: TGTGCCTCGACAACGACTGAAGCTTTCTTT. Its protein product is CASTTTEAFF.